The clone carrying this T cell receptor beta chain turned up a few times. Its target is not known. Each diagnosis was grounded in clinical symptoms, serum thyroxine and TRAb, thyroid ultrasound, and orbital computed tomography. This entry is derived from a study of T cells in Graves' hyperthyroidism and ophthalmopathy. Germline-derived CDR1 and CDR2 are MGHRA and YSYEKL. V lost 4 bases, J lost 8 bases, and 21 bases lay in between. The CDR3 sequence is 16 residues long. Whole-study findings and limits: Most thyroid clonotypes expanded above 0.001 appeared in blood too. Separating ophthalmopathy from stable hyperthyroidism was achieved by a 13 V-J model.

Researchers amplified the TCR beta CDR3 regions from RNA transcripts. An initial round of RT-PCR targeting the TCR CDR3 relied on the HTBI primer set. TCRdb passed the multiplex PCR reads through MiXCR, listing each CDR3 protein once. Of around 400,000 distinct CDR3 sequences listed, 15% to 18% were seen once; the top ten hold 28%. The chain links TRBV4-1 to TRBJ2-1, with TRBD2 as a possible D gene (6 bases). Source material: blood. This sequence was found in a woman aged 18 to 35 with Graves' hyperthyroidism that later progressed to Graves' ophthalmopathy. The CDR3 is CASSPRDWGIGDEQFF. CDR3 in DNA: TGCGCCAGCAGCCCCCGGGACTGGGGTATAGGAGATGAGCAGTTCTTC.